The sequence of this TCR beta chain was determined in a study of cytotoxic CD8 clonotypes in ibrutinib-treated CLL. Overall study context: Within the patient group, roughly 11 were relapsed/refractory and over 14 treatment-naive, and 17 were IGHV unmutated.

Target depth was 1 in 200,000 to 1 in 1 million T cells, about 10x per clonotype. Produced via immunoSEQ multiplex PCR; TCRdb's table is partial and in-frame only. Among 35,000 to 45,000 clones listed, roughly 49% were seen once. In its sample, this clone was seen once. The antigen remains unidentified. Study results and limitations: Among the clonotypes, public ones were uncommon and contracted or held stable on treatment.

This sequence originates from a human donor with chronic lymphocytic leukemia. Sequencing was performed on PBMCs, taken before ibrutinib treatment.

CDR3 sequence: CASSEWEEAFF. In DNA, the CDR3 is TGTGCCAGCTCAGAATGGGAGGAAGCTTTCTTT. V and J are TRBV6-1 and TRBJ1-1; D is unclear. Trimming took off 8 bases at V and 8 bases at J, with 12 bases between the two ends. The CDR3 consists of 11 residues. Germline loops: CDR1 MNHNS, CDR2 SASEGT.